This is a list of T cell receptor beta chains from one sample in a study of blood T cell repertoires in COVID-19. Clones were sequenced by immunoSEQ multiplex PCR, and TCRdb holds only the in-frame ones, with some missing. The data show over 85,000 clones, roughly 90% seen once. The sample taken for sequencing was peripheral blood. Receptor source: a human donor with COVID-19, enrolled during active disease. The donor label of this sample is uncertain. Each CDR3 is given with its conserved first and last residue. Each record gives: J gene, V gene, clone size, D gene, CDR3 DNA, CDR3 protein. D genes are given only for firm matches. Some rows mark clone size as missing; the rest say once, few, many or name a class of expanded clone.

J: TRBJ1-2; V: TRBV7-8; size: -; D: TRBD1; DNA: TGTGCCAGCAGCCCTCGGACAGGGTATCACTATGGCTACACCTTC; CDR3: CASSPRTGYHYGYTF
J: TRBJ1-5; V: TRBV4-1; size: -; D: -; DNA: TGCGCCAGCAGCCAACTCCTCAGAGGCCACAATCAGCCCCAGCATTTT; CDR3: CASSQLLRGHNQPQHF
J: TRBJ2-7; V: TRBV5-4; size: -; D: TRBD1; DNA: TGTGCCAGCAGCGATGGACAGGGGTTCGAGCAGTACTTC; CDR3: CASSDGQGFEQYF
J: TRBJ1-6; V: TRBV27; size: -; D: -; DNA: TGTGCCAGCCGACGGGGCTCCTATAATTCACCCCTCCACTTT; CDR3: CASRRGSYNSPLHF
J: TRBJ2-2; V: TRBV5-1; size: few; D: -; DNA: TGCGCCAGCAGCTTGTCCGGGGCCGGGGAGCTGTTTTTT; CDR3: CASSLSGAGELFF
J: TRBJ1-6; V: TRBV5-4; size: -; D: TRBD1; DNA: TGTGCCAGCAGCTTGGCCTCAGGGGGCGAGGAATCACCCCTCCACTTT; CDR3: CASSLASGGEESPLHF
J: TRBJ2-1; V: TRBV25-1; size: -; D: -; DNA: TGTGCCAGCAGTGAAAGCGGCCCGTACTCCTACAATGAGCAGTTCTTC; CDR3: CASSESGPYSYNEQFF
J: TRBJ1-2; V: TRBV3-1/TRBV3-2; size: -; D: -; DNA: TGTGCCAGCAGCCAAGACGCGGGCCATGGCTACACCTTC; CDR3: CASSQDAGHGYTF
J: TRBJ1-1; V: TRBV30; size: -; D: -; DNA: TGTGCCTCCCAGAACACTGAAGCTTTCTTT; CDR3: CASQNTEAFF
J: TRBJ2-1; V: TRBV18; size: -; D: -; DNA: TGTGCCAGCTCACCACATCCACTAGCCAGAGGCTCCTACAATGAGCAGTTCTTC; CDR3: CASSPHPLARGSYNEQFF
J: TRBJ1-4; V: TRBV7-9; size: -; D: TRBD1; DNA: TGTGCCAGCAGCTTAGAGACAGGGAATGAAAAACTGTTTTTT; CDR3: CASSLETGNEKLFF
J: TRBJ2-5; V: TRBV5-1; size: -; D: -; DNA: TGCGCCAGCAGCTTGGCCGCAGGGCGTGAAGAGACCCAGTACTTC; CDR3: CASSLAAGREETQYF
J: TRBJ2-7; V: TRBV4-2; size: -; D: -; DNA: TGTGCCAGCAGCCAAGATTCGACCCCGGAGGGGGAGCAGTACTTC; CDR3: CASSQDSTPEGEQYF
J: TRBJ1-2; V: TRBV9; size: -; D: -; DNA: TGTGCCAGCAGCGACCTCAGGGGATCCTATGGCTACACCTTC; CDR3: CASSDLRGSYGYTF
J: TRBJ2-2; V: TRBV6-2/TRBV6-3; size: -; D: -; DNA: TGTGCCAGCAGTTACGGTAGGAACACCGGGGAGCTGTTTTTT; CDR3: CASSYGRNTGELFF
J: TRBJ2-4; V: TRBV7-2; size: -; D: -; DNA: TGTGCCAGCAGCTTAGCCCAGGGGAACATTCAGTACTTC; CDR3: CASSLAQGNIQYF
J: TRBJ2-7; V: TRBV29-1; size: -; D: TRBD1; DNA: TGCAGCGTTCAGACCGGGACAGGAGGTTACGAGCAGTACTTC; CDR3: CSVQTGTGGYEQYF
J: TRBJ1-2; V: TRBV6-5; size: -; D: -; DNA: TGTGCCAGCGCCCAACGTCGGGGGGCCTTAGGCTACACCTTC; CDR3: CASAQRRGALGYTF
J: TRBJ2-3; V: TRBV7-2; size: -; D: -; DNA: TGTGCCAGCAGCTTATACAGGAAAGATACGCAGTATTTT; CDR3: CASSLYRKDTQYF
J: TRBJ2-7; V: TRBV6-6; size: -; D: -; DNA: TGTGCCAGCACCCGGGCAGGGCAGTACTACGAGCAGTACTTC; CDR3: CASTRAGQYYEQYF
J: TRBJ2-5; V: TRBV3-1/TRBV3-2; size: -; D: TRBD2; DNA: TGTGCCAGCAGTCCACCTAGGAGCGGGGGGGCCGAAGAGACCCAGTACTTC; CDR3: CASSPPRSGGAEETQYF
J: TRBJ1-6; V: TRBV7-6; size: -; D: TRBD1; DNA: TGTGCCAGCAGCCCGAGGACAGGGCTCTATAATTCACCCCTCCACTTT; CDR3: CASSPRTGLYNSPLHF
J: TRBJ1-2; V: TRBV30; size: -; D: -; DNA: TGTGCCTGGAGTTCTCCTGGACCGGAGGACTATGGCTACACCTTC; CDR3: CAWSSPGPEDYGYTF
J: TRBJ1-6; V: TRBV28; size: -; D: -; DNA: TGTGCCAGCAGTATAGGACAGAGTTTTAATTCACCCCTCCACTTT; CDR3: CASSIGQSFNSPLHF
J: TRBJ1-1; V: TRBV3-1/TRBV3-2; size: -; D: -; DNA: TGTGCCAGCAGCCAAGAGGGAGGGACCCACTCTTTCTTT; CDR3: CASSQEGGTHSFF
J: TRBJ2-7; V: TRBV5-1; size: -; D: TRBD1; DNA: TGCGCCAGCAGCACCGGACAGGCGATGAAGTACTTC; CDR3: CASSTGQAMKYF
J: TRBJ2-1; V: TRBV10-1; size: -; D: -; DNA: TGCGCCAGCAGTGGGACAGCAAAGCAGTTCTTC; CDR3: CASSGTAKQFF
J: TRBJ1-1; V: TRBV4-1; size: -; D: TRBD1; DNA: TGCGCCAGCAGCCAACCTGGGACAGGGAGGAGCGCTGAAGCTTTCTTT; CDR3: CASSQPGTGRSAEAFF
J: TRBJ2-7; V: TRBV11-3; size: -; D: TRBD1; DNA: TGTGCCAGCAGCTTACAGGGGGAAACGTACGAGCAGTACTTC; CDR3: CASSLQGETYEQYF
J: TRBJ2-3; V: TRBV3-1/TRBV3-2; size: -; D: -; DNA: TGTGCCAGCAGCCAAACTAGAAGTATGTCAGATACGCAGTATTTT; CDR3: CASSQTRSMSDTQYF
J: TRBJ2-1; V: TRBV11-2; size: -; D: TRBD1; DNA: TGTGCCAGCAGCGCAACGGGACAGGACAATGAGCAGTTCTTC; CDR3: CASSATGQDNEQFF
J: TRBJ1-2; V: TRBV15; size: -; D: TRBD1; DNA: TGTGCCACCAGCAAACAGGGGGCGAGAGGCTACACCTTC; CDR3: CATSKQGARGYTF
J: TRBJ1-6; V: TRBV5-5; size: few; D: TRBD1; DNA: TGTGCCAGCAGCCGGACTATGACAGGGGAGAATTCACCCCTCCACTTT; CDR3: CASSRTMTGENSPLHF
J: TRBJ1-3; V: TRBV11-2; size: -; D: -; DNA: TGTGCCAGCAGCTTAGTCTATCTAACCCCCGGAAACACCATATATTTT; CDR3: CASSLVYLTPGNTIYF
J: TRBJ1-1; V: TRBV19; size: -; D: -; DNA: TGTGCCAGTAGTACCGTACCGGGACTTGGCGCTTTCTTT; CDR3: CASSTVPGLGAFF
J: TRBJ2-2; V: TRBV5-1; size: few; D: TRBD2; DNA: TGCGCCAGCAGCAGGGACTACAACGGGGAGCTGTTTTTT; CDR3: CASSRDYNGELFF
J: TRBJ2-2; V: TRBV3-1/TRBV3-2; size: -; D: -; DNA: TGTGCCAGCAGCCAAGATTGGGGACTTCTCAACACCGGGGAGCTGTTTTTT; CDR3: CASSQDWGLLNTGELFF
J: TRBJ2-5; V: TRBV10-1; size: -; D: -; DNA: TGCGCCAGCAGTGAGTCAGGGGCATATGAGACCCAGTACTTC; CDR3: CASSESGAYETQYF
J: TRBJ2-3; V: TRBV6-4; size: once; D: -; DNA: TGTGCCAGCAGTGACCCCCCCGGGGGGCGAGTGTATTTT; CDR3: CASSDPPGGRVYF
J: TRBJ2-7; V: TRBV25-1; size: -; D: -; DNA: TGTGCCAGCAGTGAGTCGGCAGGAGGCCGTTTGGGCTACGAGCAGTACTTC; CDR3: CASSESAGGRLGYEQYF
J: TRBJ1-4; V: TRBV11-2; size: -; D: -; DNA: TGTGCCAGCAGCTGGGCGAAGGATGAAAAACTGTTTTTT; CDR3: CASSWAKDEKLFF
J: TRBJ1-6; V: TRBV5-1; size: -; D: -; DNA: TGCGCCAGCAGCTTTACGGGGGGGACTCAAAACTCACCCCTCCACTTT; CDR3: CASSFTGGTQNSPLHF
J: TRBJ2-1; V: TRBV5-4; size: -; D: -; DNA: TGTGCCAGCAGCCGTAGCGGCCGGGGGAGTGAGCAGTTCTTC; CDR3: CASSRSGRGSEQFF
J: TRBJ1-1; V: TRBV5-1; size: few; D: TRBD1; DNA: TGCGCCAGCAGCGAGGACAGGGGCGGTTGGGACACTGAAGCTTTCTTT; CDR3: CASSEDRGGWDTEAFF
J: TRBJ1-1; V: TRBV7-3; size: -; D: -; DNA: TGTGCCAGCAGCCCGTCAGGGGTCACTGAAGCTTTCTTT; CDR3: CASSPSGVTEAFF
J: TRBJ1-5; V: TRBV7-3; size: -; D: -; DNA: TGTGCCAGCAGCCCCCACCTAGGGACATTGGATAATCAGCCCCAGCATTTT; CDR3: CASSPHLGTLDNQPQHF
J: TRBJ2-7; V: TRBV9; size: -; D: -; DNA: TGTGCCAGCAGCGTAGATACAGGGACCGTCTACGAGCAGTACTTC; CDR3: CASSVDTGTVYEQYF
J: TRBJ2-3; V: TRBV11-2; size: -; D: -; DNA: TGTGCCAGCAGCCGGAATCCTGCGGCCACAGATACGCAGTATTTT; CDR3: CASSRNPAATDTQYF
J: TRBJ2-5; V: TRBV2; size: -; D: -; DNA: TGTGCCAGCAGAGGTGTGCGGGGACGCTGGGAGACCCAGTACTTC; CDR3: CASRGVRGRWETQYF
J: TRBJ1-6; V: TRBV5-1; size: -; D: TRBD1; DNA: TGCGCCAGCAGCTTGGGACAGGGGCATAATTCACCCCTCCACTTT; CDR3: CASSLGQGHNSPLHF
J: TRBJ1-4; V: TRBV9; size: -; D: -; DNA: TGTGCCAGCAGCGTAGGCGGTGGGGAAAAACTGTTTTTT; CDR3: CASSVGGGEKLFF